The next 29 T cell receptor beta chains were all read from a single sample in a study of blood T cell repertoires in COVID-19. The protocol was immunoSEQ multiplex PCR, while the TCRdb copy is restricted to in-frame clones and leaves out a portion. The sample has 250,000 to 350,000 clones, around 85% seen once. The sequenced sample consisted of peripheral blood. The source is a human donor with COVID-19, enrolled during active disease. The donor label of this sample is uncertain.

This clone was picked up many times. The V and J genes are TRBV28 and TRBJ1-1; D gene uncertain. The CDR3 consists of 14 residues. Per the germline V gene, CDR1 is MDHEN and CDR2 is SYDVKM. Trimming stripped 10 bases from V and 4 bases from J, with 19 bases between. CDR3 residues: CATTLWGGSTEAFF. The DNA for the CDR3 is TGTGCCACTACTCTGTGGGGAGGGTCCACTGAAGCTTTCTTT.

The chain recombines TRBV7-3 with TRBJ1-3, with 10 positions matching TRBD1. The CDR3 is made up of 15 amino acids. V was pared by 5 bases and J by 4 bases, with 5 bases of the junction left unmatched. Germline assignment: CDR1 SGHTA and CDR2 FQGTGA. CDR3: CASSQTGGAGNTIYF. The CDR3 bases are TGTGCCAGCAGCCAGACAGGGGGCGCGGGAAACACCATATATTTT.

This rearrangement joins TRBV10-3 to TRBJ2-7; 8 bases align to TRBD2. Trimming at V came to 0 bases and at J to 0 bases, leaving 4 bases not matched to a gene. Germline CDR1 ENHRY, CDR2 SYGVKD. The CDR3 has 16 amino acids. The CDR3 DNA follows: TGTGCCATCAGTGAGTCCCTTAGCGGGACCTCCTACGAGCAGTACTTC. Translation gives CAISESLSGTSYEQYF.

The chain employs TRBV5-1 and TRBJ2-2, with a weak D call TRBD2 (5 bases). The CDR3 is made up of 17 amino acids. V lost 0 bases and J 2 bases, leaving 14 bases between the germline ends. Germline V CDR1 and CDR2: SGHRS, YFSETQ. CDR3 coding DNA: TGCGCCAGCAGCTTGGGTTTAGCGACACTTAACACCGGGGAGCTGTTTTTT. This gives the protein CASSLGLATLNTGELFF.

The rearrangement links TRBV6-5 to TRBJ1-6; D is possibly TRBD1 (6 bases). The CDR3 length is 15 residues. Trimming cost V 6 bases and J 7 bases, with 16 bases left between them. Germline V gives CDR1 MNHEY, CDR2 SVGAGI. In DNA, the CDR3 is TGTGCCAGCAGCTCTGAAGGGGGGGGAAATTCACCCCTCCACTTT. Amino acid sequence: CASSSEGGGNSPLHF.

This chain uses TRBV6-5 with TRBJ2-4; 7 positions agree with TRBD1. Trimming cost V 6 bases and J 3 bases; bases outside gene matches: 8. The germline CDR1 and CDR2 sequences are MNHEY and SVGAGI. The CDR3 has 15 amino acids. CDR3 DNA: TGTGCCAGCAGGGACCAGGGGGATGTCAAAAACATTCAGTACTTC. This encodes CASRDQGDVKNIQYF.

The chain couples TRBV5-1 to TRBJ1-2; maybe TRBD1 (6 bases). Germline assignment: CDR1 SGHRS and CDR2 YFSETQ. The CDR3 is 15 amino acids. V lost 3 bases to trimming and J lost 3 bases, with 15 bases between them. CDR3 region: CASSYGRTDDYGYTF. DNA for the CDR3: TGCGCCAGCAGCTATGGCAGGACAGACGACTATGGCTACACCTTC.

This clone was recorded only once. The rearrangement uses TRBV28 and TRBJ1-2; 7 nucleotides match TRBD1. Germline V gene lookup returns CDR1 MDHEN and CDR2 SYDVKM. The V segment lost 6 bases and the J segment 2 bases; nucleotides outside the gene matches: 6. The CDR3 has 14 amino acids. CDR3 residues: CASSPDRVNYGYTF. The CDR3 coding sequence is TGTGCCAGCAGCCCTGACAGGGTGAACTATGGCTACACCTTC.

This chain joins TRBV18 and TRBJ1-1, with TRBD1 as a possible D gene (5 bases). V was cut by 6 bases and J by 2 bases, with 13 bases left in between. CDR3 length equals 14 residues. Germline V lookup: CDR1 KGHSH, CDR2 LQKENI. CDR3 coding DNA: TGTGCCAGCTCGTACAATGACAGAAACACTGAAGCTTTCTTT. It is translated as CASSYNDRNTEAFF.

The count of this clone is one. The CDR3 DNA sequence: TGTGCCAGCAGTTTAGTGGCAGGGATTGATGGCTACACCTTC. This translates into CASSLVAGIDGYTF. V usage is TRBV28 and J usage is TRBJ1-2; a weak D match, TRBD1 (5 bases). The V gene's germline CDR1 is MDHEN and CDR2 SYDVKM. The CDR3 is made up of 14 amino acids. The germline V and J ends were trimmed by 2 bases and 6 bases, with 13 bases remaining between them.

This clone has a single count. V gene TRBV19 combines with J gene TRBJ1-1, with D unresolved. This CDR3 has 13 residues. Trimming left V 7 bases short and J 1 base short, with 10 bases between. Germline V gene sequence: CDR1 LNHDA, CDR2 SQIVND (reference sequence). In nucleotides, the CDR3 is TGTGCCAGTACATTCACACCGAACACTGAAGCTTTCTTT. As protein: CASTFTPNTEAFF. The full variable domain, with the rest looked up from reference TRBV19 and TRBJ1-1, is DGGITQSPKYLFRKEGQNVTLSCEQNLNHDAMYWYRQDPGQGLRLIYYSQIVNDFQKGDIAEGYSVSREKKESFPLTVTSAQKNPTAFYLCASTFTPNTEAFFGQGTRLTVV.

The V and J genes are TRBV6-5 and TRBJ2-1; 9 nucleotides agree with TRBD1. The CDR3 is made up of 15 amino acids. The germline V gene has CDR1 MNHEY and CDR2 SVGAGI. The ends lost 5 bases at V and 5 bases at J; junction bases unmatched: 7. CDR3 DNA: TGTGCCAGCAGTAAAACAGGGGGCGTGAACAATGAGCAGTTCTTC. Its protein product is CASSKTGGVNNEQFF.

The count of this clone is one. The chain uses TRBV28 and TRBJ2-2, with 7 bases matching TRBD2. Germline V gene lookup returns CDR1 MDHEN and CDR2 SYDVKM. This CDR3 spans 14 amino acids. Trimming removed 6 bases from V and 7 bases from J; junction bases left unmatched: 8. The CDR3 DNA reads TGTGCCAGCAGGGTTCAGCGGACTAGCGGGGAGCTGTTTTTT. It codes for CASRVQRTSGELFF.

The DNA of the CDR3 is TGTGCCAGCAGTTCCCCCCCGGGCACTAGTAGCTCCTACAATGAGCAGTTCTTC. Its translation: CASSSPPGTSSSYNEQFF. The chain has TRBV28 and TRBJ2-1; a weak D match, TRBD2 (5 bases). The CDR3 has 18 amino acids. Per the germline V gene, CDR1 is MDHEN and CDR2 is SYDVKM. V was shortened by 4 bases and J by 0 bases, with 19 bases between the two germline ends.

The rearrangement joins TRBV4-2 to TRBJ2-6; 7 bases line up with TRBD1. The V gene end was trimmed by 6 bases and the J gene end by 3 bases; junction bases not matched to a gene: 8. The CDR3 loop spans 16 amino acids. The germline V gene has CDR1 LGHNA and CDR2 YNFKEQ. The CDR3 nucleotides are TGTGCCAGCAGTCGTATTGGACAGGATGGGGCCAACGTCCTGACTTTC. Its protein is CASSRIGQDGANVLTF.

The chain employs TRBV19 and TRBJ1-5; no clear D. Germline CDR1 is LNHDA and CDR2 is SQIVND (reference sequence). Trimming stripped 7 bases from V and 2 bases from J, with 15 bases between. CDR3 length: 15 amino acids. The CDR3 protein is CASTPGERGNQPQHF. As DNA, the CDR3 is TGTGCCAGTACCCCCGGGGAGAGGGGCAATCAGCCCCAGCATTTT.

The DNA for the CDR3 is TGTGCCAGCAGCGTCGGGACAGGGTCTGGGGCCAACGTCCTGACTTTC. It specifies CASSVGTGSGANVLTF. The chain links TRBV9 to TRBJ2-6; 9 bases map to TRBD1. The CDR3 extends over 16 amino acids. Germline-derived CDR1 and CDR2 are SGDLS and YYNGEE. J was trimmed by 1 base and V by 2 bases; bases with no gene match: 1.

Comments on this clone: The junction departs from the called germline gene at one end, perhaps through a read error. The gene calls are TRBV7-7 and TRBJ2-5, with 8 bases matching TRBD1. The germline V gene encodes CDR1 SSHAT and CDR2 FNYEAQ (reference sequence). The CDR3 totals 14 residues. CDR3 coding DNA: TGTGCTAGCAGCAATACAGGGGGTAAAGAGACCCAGTACTTC. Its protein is CASSNTGGKETQYF.

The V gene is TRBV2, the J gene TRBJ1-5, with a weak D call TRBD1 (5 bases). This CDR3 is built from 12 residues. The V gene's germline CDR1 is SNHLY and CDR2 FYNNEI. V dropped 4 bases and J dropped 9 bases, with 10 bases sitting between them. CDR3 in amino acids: CASSVGGRPQHF. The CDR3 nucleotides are TGTGCCAGCAGTGTGGGGGGGAGGCCCCAGCATTTT. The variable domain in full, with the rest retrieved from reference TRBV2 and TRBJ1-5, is EPEVTQTPSHQVTQMGQEVILRCVPISNHLYFYWYRQILGQKVEFLVSFYNNEISEKSEIFDDQFSVERPDGSNFTLKIRSTKLEDSAMYFCASSVGGRPQHFGDGTRLSIL.

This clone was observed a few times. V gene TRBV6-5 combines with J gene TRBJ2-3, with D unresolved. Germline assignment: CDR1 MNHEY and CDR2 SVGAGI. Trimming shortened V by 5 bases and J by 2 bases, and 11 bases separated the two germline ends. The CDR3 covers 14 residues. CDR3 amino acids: CASSQQVHTDTQYF. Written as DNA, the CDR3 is TGTGCCAGCAGTCAGCAGGTTCACACAGATACGCAGTATTTT.

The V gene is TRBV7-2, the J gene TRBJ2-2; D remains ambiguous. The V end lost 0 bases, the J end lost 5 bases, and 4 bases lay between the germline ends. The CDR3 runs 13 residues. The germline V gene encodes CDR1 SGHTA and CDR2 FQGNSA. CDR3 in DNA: TGTGCCAGCAGCTTAGCCGGGACCGGGGAGCTGTTTTTT. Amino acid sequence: CASSLAGTGELFF.

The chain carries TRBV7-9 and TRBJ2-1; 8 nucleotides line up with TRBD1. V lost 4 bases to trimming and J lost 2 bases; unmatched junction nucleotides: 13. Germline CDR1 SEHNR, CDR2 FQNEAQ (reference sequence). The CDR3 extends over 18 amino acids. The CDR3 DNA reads TGTGCCAGCAGCTCCCCGTCTACAGGGGGAAGTACCTACAATGAGCAGTTCTTC. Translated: CASSSPSTGGSTYNEQFF.

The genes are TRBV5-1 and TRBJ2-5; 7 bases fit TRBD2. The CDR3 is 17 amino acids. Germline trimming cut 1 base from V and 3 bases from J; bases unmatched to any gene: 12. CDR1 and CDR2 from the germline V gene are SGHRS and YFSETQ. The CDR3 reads CASSLSTGTTTEETQYF. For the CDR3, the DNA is TGCGCCAGCAGCTTGAGTACCGGGACTACCACTGAAGAGACCCAGTACTTC.

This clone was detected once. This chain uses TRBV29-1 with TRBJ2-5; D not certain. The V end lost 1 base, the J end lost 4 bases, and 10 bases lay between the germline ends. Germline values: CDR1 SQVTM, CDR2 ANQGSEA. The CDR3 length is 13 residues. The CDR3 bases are TGCAGCGTTGAAGTTCACCCGGGAGAGACCCAGTACTTC. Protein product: CSVEVHPGETQYF. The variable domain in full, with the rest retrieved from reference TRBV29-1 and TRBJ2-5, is SAVISQKPSRDICQRGTSLTIQCQVDSQVTMMFWYRQQPGQSLTLIATANQGSEATYESGFVIDKFPISRPNLTFSTLTVSNMSPEDSSIYLCSVEVHPGETQYFGPGTRLLVL.

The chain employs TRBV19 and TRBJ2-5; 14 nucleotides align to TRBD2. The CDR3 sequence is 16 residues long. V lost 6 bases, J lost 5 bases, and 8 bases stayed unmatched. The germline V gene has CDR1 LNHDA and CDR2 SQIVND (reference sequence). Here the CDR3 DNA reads TGTGCCAGTAGCCCCGGGACTAGCGGGAGAGGGGAGACCCAGTACTTC. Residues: CASSPGTSGRGETQYF.

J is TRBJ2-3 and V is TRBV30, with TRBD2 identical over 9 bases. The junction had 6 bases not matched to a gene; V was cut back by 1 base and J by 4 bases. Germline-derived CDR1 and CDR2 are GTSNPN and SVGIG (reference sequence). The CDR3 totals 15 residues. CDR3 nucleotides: TGTGCCTGGAGTGATAGCGGGAGTAGCGCAGATACGCAGTATTTT. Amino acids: CAWSDSGSSADTQYF. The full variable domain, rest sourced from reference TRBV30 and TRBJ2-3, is SQTIHQWPATLVQPVGSPLSLECTVEGTSNPNLYWYRQAAGRGLQLLFYSVGIGQISSEVPQNLSASRPQDRQFILSSKKLLLSDSGFYLCAWSDSGSSADTQYFGPGTRLTVL.

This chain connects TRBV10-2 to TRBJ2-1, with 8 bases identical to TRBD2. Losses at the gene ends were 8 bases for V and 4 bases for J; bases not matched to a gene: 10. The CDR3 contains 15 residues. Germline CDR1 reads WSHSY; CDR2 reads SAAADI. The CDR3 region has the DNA TGCGCCAGCCAAAAGGGGCTAGCGGGTTACAATGAGCAGTTCTTC. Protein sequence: CASQKGLAGYNEQFF.

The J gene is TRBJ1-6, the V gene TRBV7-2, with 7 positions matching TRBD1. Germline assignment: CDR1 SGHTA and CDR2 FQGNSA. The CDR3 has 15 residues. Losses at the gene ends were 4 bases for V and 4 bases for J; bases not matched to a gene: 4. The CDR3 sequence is CASSSGTAYNSPLHF. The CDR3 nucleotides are TGTGCCAGCAGCTCCGGGACAGCTTATAATTCACCCCTCCACTTT.

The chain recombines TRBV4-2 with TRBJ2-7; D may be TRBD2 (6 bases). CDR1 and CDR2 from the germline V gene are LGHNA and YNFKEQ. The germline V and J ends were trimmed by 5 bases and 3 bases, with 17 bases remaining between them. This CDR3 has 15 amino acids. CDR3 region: CASSNEPGLVYEQYF. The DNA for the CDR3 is TGTGCCAGCAGCAACGAACCGGGACTTGTCTACGAGCAGTACTTC.